These 28 T cell receptor beta chains share one sample of origin, sequenced in a study of control samples from healthy donors and cancer patients (TCRdb year 2020). The library was built by means of the immunoSEQ multiplex PCR assay. Imported from immuneACCESS, the table was reduced by TCRdb to in-frame sequences with V and J called. These copies leave out some clones; in studies compared against another copy, an unresolved V gene accounts for under half, and the cause of the remainder is not known. The sample contains approximately 87,000 clones, roughly nine tenths of them found a single time. Of the sample, approximately 15% falls within the top ten clones. Sample: blood. The origin of the receptors is a man aged 50 or older in good health.

The CDR3 DNA is TGTGCCAGCAGCGACCAACTACAGGGAGCTAACTATGGCTACACCTTC. Translation: CASSDQLQGANYGYTF. The chain couples TRBV7-9 to TRBJ1-2, with D perhaps TRBD1 (6 bases). The CDR3 length is 16 residues. Trimming removed 5 bases from V and 0 bases from J, with 16 bases in between. Germline V lookup: CDR1 SEHNR, CDR2 FQNEAQ (reference sequence). The entire variable domain, with the rest obtained from reference TRBV7-9 and TRBJ1-2, is as follows: DTGVSQNPRHKITKRGQNVTFRCDPISEHNRLYWYRQTLGQGPEFLTYFQNEAQLEKSRLLSDRFSAERPKGSFSTLEIQRTEQGDSAMYLCASSDQLQGANYGYTFGSGTRLTVV.

The chain recombines TRBV9 with TRBJ2-5, with D perhaps TRBD1 (5 bases). The CDR3 is 15 amino acids. The V end was cut by 5 bases, the J end by 4 bases, with 18 bases between. The V gene's germline CDR1 is SGDLS and CDR2 YYNGEE. The CDR3 sequence: CASSRVLGARETQYF. The CDR3 DNA reads TGTGCCAGCAGTCGAGTCTTAGGGGCCAGAGAGACCCAGTACTTC.

The chain combines TRBV19 with TRBJ1-2, with 9 positions matching TRBD1. After removal of 6 bases from V and 8 bases from J, the junction contained 10 bases not matched to a gene. CDR1 LNHDA and CDR2 SQIVND come from the germline V gene (reference sequence). The CDR3 has 14 amino acids. CDR3 loop: CASSPPGTGNGYTF. CDR3 DNA sequence: TGTGCCAGTAGCCCTCCCGGGACAGGGAACGGCTACACCTTC. The whole variable domain, remainder taken from reference TRBV19 and TRBJ1-2, is DGGITQSPKYLFRKEGQNVTLSCEQNLNHDAMYWYRQDPGQGLRLIYYSQIVNDFQKGDIAEGYSVSREKKESFPLTVTSAQKNPTAFYLCASSPPGTGNGYTFGSGTRLTVV.

This sequence joins TRBV19 and TRBJ2-7; the D gene is possibly TRBD1 (5 bases). Trimming pared 4 bases from V and 0 bases from J, leaving 10 bases between. Per germline, CDR1 LNHDA and CDR2 SQIVND (reference sequence). The CDR3 totals 14 residues. The DNA of the CDR3 is TGTGCCAGTAGTAGGAGTGACAGCTCCTACGAGCAGTACTTC. Protein product: CASSRSDSSYEQYF.

This chain uses TRBV27 with TRBJ2-7; TRBD2 aligns across 13 bases. The CDR3 length is 15 residues. From germline, CDR1 is MNHEY and CDR2 SMNVEV (reference sequence). Germline trimming cut 9 bases from V and 3 bases from J; bases unmatched to any gene: 8. As DNA, the CDR3 is TGTGCCAGTTCCTCGACTAGCGGGGGGCTCTACGAGCAGTACTTC. Protein sequence: CASSSTSGGLYEQYF.

In its sample, this clone was seen a few times. The V call is TRBV15, the J call TRBJ1-5; D remains unclear. This CDR3 has 15 residues. Germline V gene sequence: CDR1 LNHNV, CDR2 YYDKDF (reference sequence). Between the trimmed V and J ends, which lost 0 bases and 4 bases, there was a span of 10 bases. The CDR3 is CATSRDTSPNQPQHF. CDR3 bases: TGTGCCACCAGCAGAGATACTAGTCCTAATCAGCCCCAGCATTTT.

This clone has just one count. This chain joins TRBV19 and TRBJ2-2; D possibly corresponds to TRBD2 (6 bases). The CDR3 is 14 residues long. The germline V and J ends were trimmed by 4 bases and 5 bases, with 11 bases remaining between them. Per germline, CDR1 LNHDA and CDR2 SQIVND (reference sequence). The CDR3 sequence is CASSNWGGTGELFF. The CDR3 bases are TGTGCCAGTAGTAACTGGGGAGGTACCGGGGAGCTGTTTTTT.

The chain employs TRBV6-1 and TRBJ1-4, with no clear D. The V and J ends lost 0 bases and 1 base respectively, with 9 bases between them. This CDR3 contains 16 residues. Germline V gene lookup returns CDR1 MNHNS and CDR2 SASEGT. DNA for the CDR3: TGTGCCAGCAGTGAAGCCCGACTAGGAACTAATGAAAAACTGTTTTTT. Residues: CASSEARLGTNEKLFF.

The chain joins TRBV11-2 to TRBJ2-1, with 14 bases that match TRBD2. Germline trimming cut 4 bases from V and 10 bases from J; bases unmatched to any gene: 3. The germline V gene has CDR1 SGHAT and CDR2 FQNNGV. The length of the CDR3 is 14 residues. The CDR3, as DNA: TGTGCCAGCAGCTCGGGACTAGCGGGGGTAGAGCAGTTCTTC. This sequence encodes CASSSGLAGVEQFF.

This rearrangement joins TRBV7-9 to TRBJ1-2; TRBD1 is a possible D gene (6 bases). CDR1 and CDR2 from the germline V gene are SEHNR and FQNEAQ (reference sequence). This CDR3 is built from 17 residues. Trimming shortened V by 1 base and J by 4 bases, and 19 bases separated the two germline ends. CDR3 sequence reads: CASSLGVLGADSYGYTF. CDR3 in DNA: TGTGCCAGCAGCTTAGGGGTCCTGGGGGCGGACTCCTATGGCTACACCTTC.

V usage is TRBV7-2 and J usage is TRBJ1-3; perhaps TRBD1 as D (5 bases). CDR1 is SGHTA and CDR2 is FQGNSA in the germline V gene. This CDR3 region has 16 residues. Trimming took 1 base from V and 0 from J, leaving 10 bases between them. The CDR3 sequence: CASSLGGRFSGNTIYF. DNA of the CDR3: TGTGCCAGCAGCTTAGGGGGACGCTTCTCTGGAAACACCATATATTTT.

The V and J genes are TRBV6-5 and TRBJ1-3; D unclear. The CDR3 extends over 13 amino acids. Germline lookup yields CDR1 MNHEY and CDR2 SVGAGI. Trimming stripped 4 bases from V and 0 bases from J, with 4 bases between. Here the CDR3 reads CASSWLSGNTIYF. The CDR3 DNA reads TGTGCCAGCAGTTGGCTCTCTGGAAACACCATATATTTT.

This chain links TRBV30 with TRBJ1-3; TRBD1 might be the D (6 bases). CDR1 and CDR2 (germline): GTSNPN, SVGIG (reference sequence). This CDR3 comprises 14 residues. Trimming cost V 3 bases and J 0 bases, with 9 bases left between them. The CDR3 DNA follows: TGTGCCTGGAGAGGGGGGGGCTCTGGAAACACCATATATTTT. Translation: CAWRGGGSGNTIYF.

This chain connects TRBV18 to TRBJ2-2, with D possibly TRBD1 on 6 matching bases. This CDR3 has 17 amino acids. Germline CDR1 reads KGHSH; CDR2 reads LQKENI. V was clipped by 2 bases and J by 1 base, with 14 bases between them. CDR3 protein: CASSPDTGTKNTGELFF. The DNA of the CDR3 is TGTGCCAGCTCACCAGACACCGGGACAAAGAACACCGGGGAGCTGTTTTTT. The whole variable domain, remainder taken from reference TRBV18 and TRBJ2-2, is NAGVMQNPRHLVRRRGQEARLRCSPMKGHSHVYWYRQLPEEGLKFMVYLQKENIIDESGMPKERFSAEFPKEGPSILRIQQVVRGDSAAYFCASSPDTGTKNTGELFFGEGSRLTVL.

This clone is a singleton in its sample. The CDR3, as DNA: TGCGCCAGCAGCTTGGGACAGGAGCGAATGTCACCCCTCCACTTT. As protein: CASSLGQERMSPLHF. The rearrangement uses TRBV5-1 and TRBJ1-6, with D possibly matching TRBD1 (6 bases). This CDR3 has 15 residues. The germline V gene encodes CDR1 SGHRS and CDR2 YFSETQ. With 0 bases removed from V and 10 bases from J, the gap between germline ends came to 14 bases. Drawing the rest from reference TRBV5-1 and TRBJ1-6, the complete variable domain is KAGVTQTPRYLIKTRGQQVTLSCSPISGHRSVSWYQQTPGQGLQFLFEYFSETQRNKGNFPGRFSGRQFSNSRSEMNVSTLELGDSALYLCASSLGQERMSPLHFGNGTRLTVT.

This chain links TRBV19 with TRBJ2-7; no clear D gene. The V end was cut by 0 bases, the J end by 0 bases, with 6 bases between. Germline-derived CDR1 and CDR2 are LNHDA and SQIVND (reference sequence). The CDR3 totals 14 residues. This chain's CDR3 is CASSIEASSYEQYF. In nucleotides, the CDR3 is TGTGCCAGTAGTATAGAAGCAAGCTCCTACGAGCAGTACTTC.

V usage is TRBV11-3 and J usage is TRBJ2-1; 12 bases line up with TRBD2. Germline loops: CDR1 SGHNT, CDR2 YENEEA. The length of the CDR3 is 16 residues. Trimming removed 4 bases from V and 8 bases from J; junction bases left unmatched: 9. CDR3 residues: CASSSGLAGPVDEQFF. The CDR3 coding sequence is TGTGCCAGCAGCTCCGGACTAGCGGGGCCTGTAGATGAGCAGTTCTTC.

This clone was seen once. This sequence joins TRBV12-3 or TRBV12-4 and TRBJ2-5; D may be TRBD2 (6 bases). V was shortened by 1 base and J by 5 bases, with 8 bases between the two germline ends. This CDR3 is built from 13 residues. The CDR3 bases are TGTGCCAGCAGTTTAGATCGGGGGGAGACCCAGTACTTC. Protein product: CASSLDRGETQYF.

In regard to this clone: At one boundary the junction diverges from the germline segment, which might be a read error. The rearrangement uses TRBV5-4 and TRBJ1-2; D gene ambiguous. The CDR3 is made up of 13 amino acids. Germline V CDR1 and CDR2: SGHNT, YYREEE (reference sequence). The CDR3 loop reads CASNLLSGEGYTF. In DNA form, the CDR3 reads TGTGCCAGCAACTTGCTGTCTGGGGAGGGCTACACCTTC.

The chain employs TRBV30 and TRBJ1-2; D remains unclear. V was pared by 2 bases and J by 0 bases, with 7 bases between. The CDR3 covers 13 residues. Looked up from germline, CDR1 is GTSNPN and CDR2 is SVGIG (reference sequence). DNA for the CDR3: TGTGCCTGGAGTCCAGGATCTAACTATGGCTACACCTTC. It translates to CAWSPGSNYGYTF.

This sequence joins TRBV7-8 and TRBJ1-1, with no clear D. Germline values: CDR1 SGHVS, CDR2 FQNEAQ. Trimming shortened V by 5 bases and J by 1 base, and 8 bases separated the two germline ends. The CDR3 contains 13 residues. Written as DNA, the CDR3 is TGTGCCAGCAGCCCCACATGGAACACTGAAGCTTTCTTT. This encodes CASSPTWNTEAFF.

The CDR3 spells CASSLDYRVDGYGYTF. The CDR3 region has the DNA TGCGCCAGCAGCTTGGATTACAGGGTTGATGGGTATGGCTACACCTTC. The rearrangement links TRBV5-1 to TRBJ1-2; D perhaps matches TRBD1 (6 bases). The CDR3 is 16 residues long. V lost 0 bases and J lost 5, with 17 bases in between. Looked up from germline, CDR1 is SGHRS and CDR2 is YFSETQ.

This clone was counted between two and nine times. The rearrangement uses TRBV11-2 and TRBJ2-1, with D unresolved. V dropped 6 bases and J dropped 0 bases, with 12 bases sitting between them. The CDR3 sequence is 15 residues long. The germline V gene has CDR1 SGHAT and CDR2 FQNNGV. CDR3 residues: CASRPDTSSYNEQFF. The CDR3 coding sequence is TGTGCCAGCAGACCTGACACGAGCTCCTACAATGAGCAGTTCTTC.

On this clone itself: The sample contains more than one DNA sequence encoding this CDR3. The chain recombines TRBV7-2 with TRBJ1-2; D uncertain. This CDR3 has 14 residues. V lost 2 bases to trimming and J lost 4 bases, with 11 bases between them. Germline-derived CDR1 and CDR2 are SGHTA and FQGNSA. The CDR3 protein is CASSLPERVYGYTF. CDR3 nucleotides: TGTGCCAGCAGCTTACCCGAAAGAGTCTATGGCTACACCTTC.

This sequence joins TRBV2 and TRBJ1-5, with D tentatively TRBD1 (5 bases). Trimming removed 5 bases at V and 2 bases at J, with 10 bases between. Germline assignment: CDR1 SNHLY and CDR2 FYNNEI. The CDR3 contains 14 residues. The CDR3 DNA sequence: TGTGCCAGCAGTTTGACAGCCGGCAATCAGCCCCAGCATTTT. As protein: CASSLTAGNQPQHF.

The chain uses TRBV7-2 and TRBJ1-2; D gene unclear. The CDR3 length is 14 residues. The germline CDR1 and CDR2 sequences are SGHTA and FQGNSA. Trimming pared 3 bases from V and 5 bases from J, leaving 13 bases between. The CDR3 reads CASSFAETQYGYTF. In DNA, the CDR3 is TGTGCCAGCAGCTTCGCCGAAACCCAGTATGGCTACACCTTC.

The chain links TRBV20-1 to TRBJ1-4; D gene uncertain. The V and J ends lost 4 bases and 8 bases respectively, with 8 bases between them. The CDR3 length is 11 residues. Per the germline V gene, CDR1 is DFQATT and CDR2 is SNEGSKA (reference sequence). CDR3 residues: CSANSGEKLFF. DNA for the CDR3: TGCAGTGCTAACAGCGGAGAAAAACTGTTTTTT.

The rearrangement links TRBV6-5 to TRBJ2-1; a possible D gene is TRBD1 (6 bases). Trimming shortened V by 5 bases and J by 9 bases, and 20 bases separated the two germline ends. CDR1 and CDR2 (germline): MNHEY, SVGAGI. The CDR3 consists of 15 residues. CDR3 in DNA: TGTGCCAGCAGTAGCCAGGGGCGAGACAATACTGAGCAGTTCTTC. The encoded protein is CASSSQGRDNTEQFF.